This is a list of T cell receptor beta chains from one sample in a study of blood T cell repertoires in COVID-19. Here immunoSEQ multiplex PCR was the method, and the copy in TCRdb shows in-frame clones only, minus some. Found here are 95,000 to 150,000 clones, roughly four fifths of them singletons; the top ten hold 4% to 5.5%. What was sequenced was peripheral blood. The receptors derive from a woman in her seventies with acute or convalescent COVID-19. Both conserved end residues are part of each CDR3. Fields, in order: J gene, V gene, clone size, D gene, CDR3 protein, CDR3 DNA. The D gene is left open where the match is weak. Rows give clone size only sometimes, using once, few, many, or a class for an expanded clone.

TRBJ1-2 TRBV5-7 - TRBD1 CASSAPGQGNYGYTF TGTGCCAGCAGCGCACCGGGACAGGGGAACTATGGCTACACCTTC
TRBJ2-3 TRBV2 - - CASLSSPDTQYF TGTGCCAGCCTAAGTTCCCCAGATACGCAGTATTTT
TRBJ1-5 TRBV30 - - CAWSTGTQPQHF TGTGCCTGGAGTACAGGGACCCAGCCCCAGCATTTT
TRBJ2-1 TRBV7-9 once TRBD2 CASSLPGLGAFF TGTGCCAGCAGCTTACCGGGACTAGGCGCGTTCTTC
TRBJ2-3 TRBV5-6 - - CASSFGGEDTQYF TGTGCCAGCAGCTTCGGAGGGGAAGATACGCAGTATTTT
TRBJ1-6 TRBV3-1/TRBV3-2 - TRBD1 CASSHGTGASPLHF TGTGCCAGCAGCCACGGGACAGGGGCCTCACCCCTCCACTTT
TRBJ1-1 TRBV6-4 - TRBD1 CASRGQGMTFF TGTGCCAGCAGGGGACAGGGGATGACTTTCTTT
TRBJ1-1 TRBV2 - TRBD1 CASRATGADTEAFF TGTGCCAGCAGGGCGACAGGGGCCGACACTGAAGCTTTCTTT
TRBJ1-2 TRBV7-8 - - CASSFLQEIEEDGYTF TGTGCCAGCAGCTTCCTACAGGAGATAGAGGAAGATGGCTACACCTTC
TRBJ2-1 TRBV5-4 - TRBD1 CASSSGPGQGVDEQFF TGTGCCAGCAGCAGCGGACCGGGACAGGGGGTGGATGAGCAGTTCTTC
TRBJ2-3 TRBV29-1 few TRBD2 CSVEDGLAVADTQYF TGCAGCGTTGAAGATGGGCTAGCGGTGGCAGATACGCAGTATTTT
TRBJ2-1 TRBV6-2/TRBV6-3 - - CASSSLYEQFF TGTGCCAGCAGTTCGTTATATGAGCAGTTCTTC
TRBJ1-5 TRBV7-2 - TRBD1 CASSFIGQGNQPQHF TGTGCCAGCAGCTTTATTGGACAGGGCAATCAGCCCCAGCATTTT
TRBJ2-4 TRBV5-1 - - CASSLVGGLATKNIQYF TGCGCCAGCAGCTTGGTCGGAGGATTAGCCACGAAAAACATTCAGTACTTC
TRBJ2-1 TRBV11-3 - TRBD2 CASHPSGVLPIFF TGTGCCAGCCACCCCAGCGGGGTCCTCCCTATTTTCTTC
TRBJ2-4 TRBV7-2 once - CASSSLPGQPNIQYF TGTGCCAGCAGCTCCCTACCCGGACAGCCAAACATTCAGTACTTC
TRBJ2-7 TRBV7-9 - TRBD2 CASSSPKGLAGGLYEQYF TGTGCCAGCAGCTCCCCCAAGGGACTAGCGGGGGGGCTATACGAGCAGTACTTC
TRBJ1-1 TRBV19 - - CASSIVGRLNTEAFF TGTGCCAGTAGTATCGTGGGGCGGCTGAACACTGAAGCTTTCTTT
TRBJ2-5 TRBV11-3 - - CASSLGQQETQYF TGTGCCAGCAGCTTGGGACAACAAGAGACCCAGTACTTC
TRBJ2-2 TRBV10-1 - - CASSEGNRVANTGELFF TGCGCCAGCAGTGAAGGGAACAGGGTCGCGAACACCGGGGAGCTGTTTTTT
TRBJ1-5 TRBV4-3 - TRBD1 CASSHRQGPLNQPQHF TGCGCCAGCAGCCATCGACAGGGGCCCTTAAATCAGCCCCAGCATTTT
TRBJ1-5 TRBV12-3/TRBV12-4 few - CASSSGDRPQHF TGTGCCAGCAGTTCCGGAGATCGGCCCCAGCATTTT
TRBJ1-2 TRBV7-2 - TRBD1 CASSPGQGPINYGYTF TGTGCCAGCAGCCCGGGACAGGGTCCTATTAACTATGGCTACACCTTC
TRBJ1-2 TRBV18 - - CASSPGHNYGYTF TGTGCCAGCTCACCGGGGCATAACTATGGCTACACCTTC
TRBJ1-5 TRBV19 few - CASDLARIQHQPQHF TGTGCCAGTGACTTAGCACGCATTCAACATCAGCCCCAGCATTTT
TRBJ1-6 TRBV7-2 - - CASSTGLGGNSPLHF TGTGCCAGCAGCACGGGCCTGGGGGGGAATTCACCCCTCCACTTT
TRBJ2-3 TRBV3-1/TRBV3-2 - - CASSQGAWATDTQYF TGTGCCAGCAGCCAGGGGGCGTGGGCGACAGATACGCAGTATTTT
TRBJ1-3 TRBV7-9 - TRBD1 CASSLHGGGKGNTIYF TGTGCCAGCAGCTTACACGGAGGGGGCAAAGGAAACACCATATATTTT
TRBJ1-2 TRBV4-2 - TRBD1 CASSPDRTGGRYGYTF TGTGCCAGCAGCCCTGATCGGACAGGGGGCCGCTATGGCTACACCTTC